The source of this TCR beta chain is a study of tumor-infiltrating lymphocytes in primary liver carcinoma. Priming with a constant-region primer yielded TCR beta cDNA from 450 to 550 ng total RNA. What produced the TCR beta libraries was three nested multiplex PCR rounds using slightly modified ARM-PCR. Amplification in the first two PCR rounds was performed using TRBV1-TRBV30 forward primers and a C-beta reverse primer for around 11 cycles each. TCRdb reprocessed the multiplex PCR reads via MiXCR and lists one record per CDR3 protein. Among 150,000 to 200,000 distinct CDR3 sequences, about 65% were seen once, and the ten largest hold 6% to 8.5%. The CDR3 contains 13 residues. From germline, CDR1 is SGHAT and CDR2 FQNNGV. V was cut by 2 bases and J by 13 bases, with 15 bases left in between. Study findings and constraints: Lesser overlap characterized tumor-adjacent and tumor-blood pairs relative to tumor region pairs. When set against blood, tumors had a significantly higher top-250-clone fraction (p = 0.039).

Germline DNA was also extracted, with blood RNA taken from unsorted whole blood. With regard to this clonotype: Antigen specificity is unknown.

Sequencing input: peripheral blood. This TCR came from a woman in her sixties with primary liver carcinoma and hepatitis B virus infection. The chain joins TRBV11-2 to TRBJ2-1; a weak D match, TRBD1 (5 bases). The CDR3 DNA reads TGTGCCAGCAGCTTAACCCCGGACAAGCATCAGTTCTTC. Translating it yields CASSLTPDKHQFF. Full variable domain (outside the CDR3, taken from reference TRBV11-2 and TRBJ2-1): EAGVAQSPRYKIIEKRQSVAFWCNPISGHATLYWYQQILGQGPKLLIQFQNNGVVDDSQLPKDRFSAERLKGVDSTLKIQPAKLEDSAVYLCASSLTPDKHQFFGPGTRLTVL.